A selection of T cell receptor beta chains follows, all from one sample in a study of lymphopenia after photon versus proton radiotherapy. Sequencing was performed with immunoSEQ multiplex PCR; in TCRdb, only in-frame clones are kept and a portion is missing. The sample lists tens of thousands of clones, more than 70% seen once, with roughly 1.4% in the top ten. The sample in question was peripheral blood, obtained from a patient treated with proton-based radiotherapy. The origin of the receptors is a man aged 55 to 69 with pancreatic cancer. CDR3s include the opening cysteine and the closing phenylalanine or tryptophan. The D gene is left open where the match is weak. Size tells how often a clone was seen (once, few, many) or the class of an expanded clone, and some rows leave it out.

D,V,J,size,DNA,CDR3
.,TRBV5-1,TRBJ2-1,.,TGCGCCAGTGGCCAAAATAGCGGTTCGGCGCAGTTCTTC,CASGQNSGSAQFF
.,TRBV11-2,TRBJ1-5,.,TGTGCCAGCAGCTTAGGAGCTCAGCCCCAGCATTTT,CASSLGAQPQHF
.,TRBV5-1,TRBJ1-4,.,TGCGCCAGCAGACAGACCGTTGCAACTAATGAAAAACTGTTTTTT,CASRQTVATNEKLFF
.,TRBV5-1,TRBJ2-5,.,TGCGCCAGCAGCCCCCTGGCTAGCCTTCAAGAGACCCAGTACTTC,CASSPLASLQETQYF
.,TRBV7-9,TRBJ1-1,.,TGTGCCAGCAGCGGAGGGGAGGTTTTGAACACTGAAGCTTTCTTT,CASSGGEVLNTEAFF
TRBD2,TRBV7-8,TRBJ2-1,once,TGTGCCAGCAGCTTAGGGGGTTTGTCGGGAGGGCCTTCCCACAATGAGCAGTTCTTC,CASSLGGLSGGPSHNEQFF
TRBD1,TRBV28,TRBJ2-3,few,TGTGCCAGCAGTTCAGCTCAGGGGGCAGAAACAGATACGCAGTATTTT,CASSSAQGAETDTQYF
.,TRBV30,TRBJ1-2,.,TGTGCCTGGACTCGTGGGGGGTATAGCTACACCTTC,CAWTRGGYSYTF
TRBD1,TRBV7-9,TRBJ1-1,.,TGTGCCAGCGTGACAGGGGTCAAGAACACTGAAGCTTTCTTT,CASVTGVKNTEAFF
.,TRBV9,TRBJ2-3,.,TGTGCCAGCAGCTTGGTGTGGACTAGCACAGATACGCAGTATTTT,CASSLVWTSTDTQYF
.,TRBV5-4,TRBJ1-5,.,TGTGCCAGCAGCCCCGGCGGTAGCAATCAGCCCCAGCATTTT,CASSPGGSNQPQHF
.,TRBV6-6,TRBJ2-7,.,TGTGCCAGCAGCCCGGGACACTGGGAGCAGTACTTC,CASSPGHWEQYF
TRBD1,TRBV28,TRBJ1-4,.,TGTGCCAGCAGCCCCCACGGGACAGGGTTTGAAAAACTGTTTTTT,CASSPHGTGFEKLFF
.,TRBV19,TRBJ2-4,.,TGTGCCAGTAGTATTGCAGTAGCCGGCAAAAACATTCAGTACTTC,CASSIAVAGKNIQYF
.,TRBV28,TRBJ2-7,.,TGTGCCAGCAGTTTTTCAGAAGTGGTCAACGAGCAGTACTTC,CASSFSEVVNEQYF
.,TRBV10-1,TRBJ2-6,.,TGCGCCAGCAGTGACCCTGGGGCCAACGTCCTGACTTTC,CASSDPGANVLTF
.,TRBV27,TRBJ2-1,.,TGTGCCAGCAGCAATAAGGGCCTTAGGAACAATGAGCAGTTCTTC,CASSNKGLRNNEQFF
.,TRBV19,TRBJ2-3,.,TGTGCCAGTAGTACAGGGGGGAACACAGATACGCAGTATTTT,CASSTGGNTDTQYF
TRBD1,TRBV27,TRBJ1-2,.,TGTGCCAGCAGTGGAGGACAGGGGGACTATGGCTACACCTTC,CASSGGQGDYGYTF
.,TRBV20-1,TRBJ2-7,.,TGCAGTGCCACCCTAGTAACCGAGCAGTACTTC,CSATLVTEQYF
.,TRBV19,TRBJ2-2,.,TGTGCCAGTAAGGATCGGGGAGGGGGTAGCACCGGGGAGCTGTTTTTT,CASKDRGGGSTGELFF
TRBD1,TRBV11-3,TRBJ1-1,few,TGTGCCAGCAGCTACTACAGGGGCCGAGATACTGAAGCTTTCTTT,CASSYYRGRDTEAFF
TRBD2,TRBV7-8,TRBJ2-7,.,TGTGCCAGCAGCCGATCCGTCCTAGCGGGAGGGTCCTACGAGCAGTACTTC,CASSRSVLAGGSYEQYF
.,TRBV7-3,TRBJ2-1,.,TGTGCCACCTCTCCAGGACGGGAATACAATGAGCAGTTCTTC,CATSPGREYNEQFF
.,TRBV11-2,TRBJ2-6,.,TGTGCCAGCAGCTTAAGGGGCTCTGGGGCCAACGTCCTGACTTTC,CASSLRGSGANVLTF
TRBD1,TRBV28,TRBJ1-1,.,TGTGCCAGCAGACCACGGGGACAGATCATGAACACTGAAGCTTTCTTT,CASRPRGQIMNTEAFF
.,TRBV5-1,TRBJ2-7,.,TGCGCCAGCAGCGGGCGCTATTCGGGTTCTAACGAGCAATACTTC,CASSGRYSGSNEQYF
TRBD2,TRBV13,TRBJ2-2,.,TGTGCCAGCAGCTTAAACGCTGATACTAGCGGGAGGGCCTCCGGGGAGCTGTTTTTT,CASSLNADTSGRASGELFF
.,TRBV29-1,TRBJ2-5,once,TGCAGCGTTGATTTTCTAGCGCAACAAGAGACCCAGTACTTC,CSVDFLAQQETQYF
.,TRBV7-8,TRBJ2-2,.,TGTGCCAGCAGCTTAGGGGGGCGACGAGCGGCCGGGGAGCTGTTTTTT,CASSLGGRRAAGELFF
.,TRBV19,TRBJ2-3,.,TGTGCCAGTAGTTCATGGGACAGCACAGATACGCAGTATTTT,CASSSWDSTDTQYF
.,TRBV4-2,TRBJ2-4,.,TGTGCCAGCAGCCAAGAACACGGAATTAACATTCAGTACTTC,CASSQEHGINIQYF
.,TRBV5-1,TRBJ1-3,.,TGCGCCAGCAGTGTGGGAACTCCCCTCTCTGGAAACACCATATATTTT,CASSVGTPLSGNTIYF
.,TRBV11-2,TRBJ1-2,.,TGTGCCAGCAGCTTGGGGCAGGACGGCATCTATGGCTACACCTTC,CASSLGQDGIYGYTF
.,TRBV14,TRBJ2-2,.,TGTGCCAGCAGCCTGCTTTGGGGTACCTCCACCGGGGAGCTGTTTTTT,CASSLLWGTSTGELFF
TRBD1,TRBV5-4,TRBJ1-3,.,TGTGCCAGCAGCTTAGGACAGGGTGGAAACACCATATATTTT,CASSLGQGGNTIYF
TRBD2,TRBV9,TRBJ2-7,.,TGTGCCAGCAGCCAAGGCGGGAGCACCGGGCAGTACTTC,CASSQGGSTGQYF
TRBD1,TRBV11-2,TRBJ2-7,.,TGTGCCAGCAGCAAAGGACAGGGGAGATACGAGCAGTACTTC,CASSKGQGRYEQYF
.,TRBV21-1,TRBJ2-7,.,TGTGCCAGCAGCCTACCCGGGGGGCGGGAACGGGACGAGCAGTACTTC,CASSLPGGRERDEQYF
TRBD1,TRBV30,TRBJ2-3,once,TGTGCCTGGAGTGGATCAGGGGGCAAGGATACGCAGTATTTT,CAWSGSGGKDTQYF
.,TRBV7-7,TRBJ2-5,.,TGTGCTAGCAGCCTACAGCAGGGGTCGGGAGAGACCCAGTACTTC,CASSLQQGSGETQYF
.,TRBV5-4,TRBJ1-1,.,TGTGCCAGCAGCTTGAAAGGGCCGGGGACTGAAGCTTTCTTT,CASSLKGPGTEAFF
TRBD2,TRBV10-3,TRBJ2-3,.,TGTGCCATCAGTGCAAGCGGGAGGGCCACAGATACGCAGTATTTT,CAISASGRATDTQYF
.,TRBV2,TRBJ2-7,.,TGTGCCAGCAGAAGCGCAATGAGGGGCGAGCAGTACTTC,CASRSAMRGEQYF
.,TRBV27,TRBJ1-1,.,TGTGCCAGCAGTTTCGGGACTCCCGGGTACACTGAAGCTTTCTTT,CASSFGTPGYTEAFF
.,TRBV6-6,TRBJ2-7,.,TGTGCCAGCAGTCGCGCAGCTGCTTCCTACGAGCAGTACTTC,CASSRAAASYEQYF
.,TRBV28,TRBJ2-2,.,TGTGCCAGCAGCTTGCACCGAAGCAGTCGCGCCGGGGAGCTGTTTTTT,CASSLHRSSRAGELFF
.,TRBV29-1,TRBJ2-7,.,TGCAGCGTTGAAGGTCATAGAAACTCCTACGAGCAGTACTTC,CSVEGHRNSYEQYF
TRBD1,TRBV7-9,TRBJ2-1,.,TGTGCCAGCAGCTTGGGGGGACAGGCCGAATCCTACAATGAGCAGTTCTTC,CASSLGGQAESYNEQFF
.,TRBV27,TRBJ1-1,.,TGTGCCAGCAGTGATTGGGGCCTGAACACTGAAGCTTTCTTT,CASSDWGLNTEAFF
.,TRBV7-2,TRBJ1-1,.,TGTGCCAGCAGCTTAGTCGGGAGGATGAACACTGAAGCTTTCTTT,CASSLVGRMNTEAFF
.,TRBV7-9,TRBJ1-3,.,TGTGCCAGCGGGAATGCTGGAAACACCATATATTTT,CASGNAGNTIYF
.,TRBV6-5,TRBJ2-4,.,TGTGCCAGCAGTGACTCGGGGCTAGCCAAAAACATTCAGTACTTC,CASSDSGLAKNIQYF